The entry that follows covers one T cell receptor (beta chain) sequence. The sample comes from a study of shared clonotypes between healthy human individuals. The CDR3 covers 13 residues. V lost 2 bases and J lost 6, with 10 bases in between. CDR1 and CDR2 (germline): MNHEY, SVGAGI. Using immunoSEQ multiplex PCR, the repertoire was profiled, and TCRdb retains in-frame clones only, with some absent. The top ten hold more than 0.1% of the sample, which has over 2 million clones, roughly 95% seen once. This chain uses TRBV6-5 with TRBJ1-2; D is uncertain. What was sequenced was naive CD4+ T cells sorted from blood. The subset is: CD45RA+ positively selected. This TCR came from a man in his late teens or twenties in good health. CDR3 sequence: CASSYGYPDGYTF. The DNA of the CDR3 is TGTGCCAGCAGTTACGGATACCCAGATGGCTACACCTTC.